These T cell receptor beta chains were read from a single sample in a study of T-cell reconstitution after alpha-beta-depleted transplantation in children. One entry per CDR3 protein results from TCRdb running MiXCR on the PCR reads. The repertoire holds about 72,000 distinct CDR3 sequences, 7.3% seen once, with over 2.5% in the top ten. The specimen comprised PBMCs from the stem cell graft donor, sampled from the stem cell graft. These receptors all stem from a human donor who donated a stem cell graft to a child with acute lymphoblastic leukemia. The CDR3 runs from the conserved cysteine through the conserved F or W. Each record gives: D gene, V gene, clone size, J gene, CDR3 protein, CDR3 DNA. A D gene is named only where the DNA matches it firmly. Clone size is stated in some rows and not others, as once, few, many or a class when expanded.

NA	TRBV25-1	many	TRBJ1-1	CASNPTGGLNTEAFF	TGTGCCAGCAACCCCACCGGGGGCCTGAACACTGAAGCTTTCTTT
NA	TRBV7-8	few	TRBJ2-7	CASSPRVSTEQYF	TGTGCCAGCAGCCCCAGGGTGTCAACCGAGCAGTACTTC
NA	TRBV6-5	many	TRBJ2-2	CASSWGSTGELFF	TGTGCCAGCAGCTGGGGGAGCACCGGGGAGCTGTTTTTT
NA	TRBV19	once	TRBJ2-1	CASSTSAGRGNNEQFF	TGTGCCAGTAGTACGTCAGCGGGAAGGGGGAACAATGAGCAGTTCTTC
NA	TRBV5-6	many	TRBJ2-7	CASSGGQLTIPYEQYF	TGTGCCAGCAGCGGAGGACAGCTTACCATTCCCTACGAGCAGTACTTC
NA	TRBV12-3/TRBV12-4	many	TRBJ2-7	CASSLNSGEQYF	TGTGCCAGCAGTTTAAACAGCGGGGAGCAGTACTTC
TRBD2	TRBV6-4	many	TRBJ2-2	CASSDSASGSTGELFF	TGTGCCAGCAGTGACTCGGCTAGCGGGAGCACCGGGGAGCTGTTTTTT
NA	TRBV5-1	many	TRBJ1-1	CASSLLGGTEAFF	TGCGCCAGCAGCTTGCTTGGGGGCACTGAAGCTTTCTTT
NA	TRBV7-3	many	TRBJ1-5	CASSPEAQQPQHF	TGTGCCAGCAGCCCGGAAGCGCAGCAGCCCCAGCATTTT
NA	TRBV12-3/TRBV12-4	many	TRBJ1-4	CASSLGSPNEKLFF	TGTGCCAGCAGTTTAGGAAGCCCAAATGAAAAACTGTTTTTT
NA	TRBV20-1	NA	TRBJ2-1	CSASNRVAYNEQFF	TGCAGTGCTAGTAACAGGGTGGCATACAATGAGCAGTTCTTC
TRBD2	TRBV7-2	many	TRBJ2-5	CASSSLLTSGKETQYF	TGTGCCAGCAGCTCCTTATTGACTAGCGGGAAGGAGACCCAGTACTTC
NA	TRBV4-2	many	TRBJ1-2	CASSQFERLKYGYTF	TGTGCCAGCAGCCAATTCGAACGTCTAAAATATGGCTACACCTTC
NA	TRBV5-1	many	TRBJ2-7	CASSPGVSYEQYF	TGCGCCAGCAGCCCAGGTGTCTCCTACGAGCAGTACTTC
TRBD1	TRBV18	NA	TRBJ2-7	CASSAPGQRYEQYF	TGTGCCAGCTCAGCTCCGGGACAGAGGTACGAGCAGTACTTC
NA	TRBV19	many	TRBJ2-2	CASSIDRFGELFF	TGTGCCAGTAGTATAGACAGGTTCGGGGAGCTGTTTTTT
NA	TRBV27	NA	TRBJ1-6	CASKLRGTAYNSPLHF	TGTGCCAGCAAGTTAAGGGGGACGGCCTATAATTCACCCCTCCACTTT
NA	TRBV5-1	many	TRBJ2-5	CASSLATGAIIGTQYF	TGCGCCAGCAGCTTGGCTACGGGGGCAATTATTGGGACCCAGTACTTC
NA	TRBV6-1	few	TRBJ2-1	CASRPLGVSYNEQFF	TGTGCCAGCAGACCTTTGGGTGTGTCCTACAATGAGCAGTTCTTC
TRBD1	TRBV5-1	many	TRBJ1-4	CASSLTGTAPNEKLFF	TGCGCCAGCAGCTTGACCGGGACAGCTCCTAATGAAAAACTGTTTTTT
NA	TRBV6-5	many	TRBJ2-5	CASDRGAGIETQYF	TGTGCCAGCGACCGAGGGGCAGGGATTGAGACCCAGTACTTC
NA	TRBV11-2	few	TRBJ1-1	CASSVGSGQGHTEAFF	TGTGCCAGCAGCGTAGGTTCCGGGCAGGGGCACACTGAAGCTTTCTTT
NA	TRBV5-1	many	TRBJ1-1	CASSLDSMNTEAFF	TGCGCCAGCAGCTTGGACAGTATGAACACTGAAGCTTTCTTT
NA	TRBV4-3	many	TRBJ2-2	CASSLLRGGELFF	TGCGCCAGCAGCCTCCTTCGAGGCGGGGAGCTGTTTTTT
TRBD1	TRBV7-2	many	TRBJ2-7	CASSLEDRPAYEQYF	TGTGCCAGCAGCTTAGAGGACAGGCCAGCCTACGAGCAGTACTTC
TRBD2	TRBV29-1	many	TRBJ2-5	CSVDGSSGRLEETQYF	TGCAGCGTTGACGGGTCTAGCGGGAGGTTGGAAGAGACCCAGTACTTC
NA	TRBV3-1	NA	TRBJ2-2	CASCQDLMGNTGELFF	TGTGCCTCCTGCCAAGATTTAATGGGGAACACCGGGGAGCTGTTTTTT
NA	TRBV10-2	once	TRBJ2-7	CASNAKTSMAPYEQYF	TGCGCCAGCAATGCAAAAACTAGTATGGCCCCCTACGAGCAGTACTTC
TRBD1	TRBV20-1	many	TRBJ2-2	CSARPDRGDTGELFF	TGCAGTGCTAGGCCGGACAGGGGCGACACCGGGGAGCTGTTTTTT
TRBD1	TRBV5-1	many	TRBJ2-6	CASRTGTGGPGANVLTF	TGCGCCAGCAGAACCGGGACAGGGGGTCCTGGGGCCAACGTCCTGACTTTC
TRBD1	TRBV15	few	TRBJ1-5	CATSRDTVGQGFNQPQHF	TGTGCCACCAGCAGAGACACTGTTGGACAGGGGTTCAATCAGCCCCAGCATTTT
NA	TRBV12-3/TRBV12-4	many	TRBJ1-5	CASSTGTPARNQPQHF	TGTGCCAGCAGTACCGGGACTCCCGCTCGGAATCAGCCCCAGCATTTT
TRBD1	TRBV5-6	many	TRBJ1-5	CASSFTGGNQPQHF	TGTGCCAGCAGCTTTACAGGGGGCAATCAGCCCCAGCATTTT
TRBD2	TRBV2	few	TRBJ2-1	CASRLASGSDEQFF	TGTGCCAGCAGGCTGGCTAGCGGGAGTGATGAGCAGTTCTTC
NA	TRBV10-3	NA	TRBJ2-7	CAIRASSYEQYF	TGTGCCATCAGGGCCAGCTCCTACGAGCAGTACTTC